The source of this TCR beta chain is a study of T cells after yellow fever vaccination. General study findings and limits: Once the booster was given, most primary-vaccination clones reappeared, at around 95% for CD4 and 88% for CD8.

On this clonotype: Its specificity is not known.

A universal primer site and UMIs were added as TCR cDNA was made by 5'RACE template switching. TCRdb reprocessed the 5' RACE reads with MiXCR, giving one entry per CDR3 protein. The table records 350,000 to 450,000 distinct CDR3 sequences, under 20% of them present only once. This CDR3 is 13 amino acids long. Trimming left V 5 bases short and J 5 bases short, with 12 bases between. The germline V gene encodes CDR1 MNHEY and CDR2 SMNVEV (reference sequence). The TCR originated in a man aged 18 to 29 who received the YFV17D yellow fever vaccine. The sample was PBMCs, taken before the yellow fever booster vaccination. The chain carries TRBV27 and TRBJ2-5; D is possibly TRBD1 (6 bases). CDR3 DNA: TGTGCCAGCAGTCTTTACAGGGATGAGACCCAGTACTTC. This gives the protein CASSLYRDETQYF.